The 17 T cell receptor beta chains given below trace back to one sample, sequenced in a study of T cells expressing NK-cell markers. TCRdb reprocessed the 5' RACE reads; each CDR3 protein has one entry and no DNA is given. The sample holds around 470,000 distinct CDR3 sequences. Material: blood T cells: a sorted CD56 or NKG2C T cell subset, CD4+ or CD8+ T cells, or bulk PBMC T cells (not recorded which). The receptors derive from a woman aged 50 to 60 in good health.

The gene calls are TRBV20-1 and TRBJ2-3; the D gene TCRdb calls, TRBD2, cannot be checked with no DNA. The CDR3 sequence is 16 residues long. Per the germline V gene, CDR1 is DFQATT and CDR2 is SNEGSKA (reference sequence). The CDR3 reads CSASRRTSGLTDTQYF.

The V gene is TRBV6-5, the J gene TRBJ1-1. From germline, CDR1 is MNHEY and CDR2 SVGAGI. This CDR3 contains 12 residues. The chain's CDR3 is CASSYRARAAFF.

The J gene is TRBJ1-4, the V gene TRBV29-1. This CDR3 region has 14 residues. Per germline, CDR1 SQVTM and CDR2 ANQGSEA. The CDR3 region is CSVYGEATNEKLFF.

The chain joins TRBV25-1 to TRBJ2-3; the TRBD2 assignment by TCRdb is unverifiable without DNA. CDR3 size: 16 residues. Germline V gives CDR1 MGHDK, CDR2 SYGVNS. The CDR3 spells CASSGRIAGPTDTQYF. The full variable domain, in which reference TRBV25-1 and TRBJ2-3 provide the parts outside the CDR3, is EADIYQTPRYLVIGTGKKITLECSQTMGHDKMYWYQQDPGMELHLIHYSYGVNSTEKGDLSSESTVSRIRTEHFPLTLESARPSHTSQYLCASSGRIAGPTDTQYFGPGTRLTVL.

The chain carries TRBV6-2 or TRBV6-3 and TRBJ2-5; TCRdb reports TRBD2, a call that lacks DNA to check it against. Germline lookup yields CDR1 MNHEY and CDR2 SVGEGT. This CDR3 has 14 amino acids. The CDR3 protein is CASSGTSGLGTQYF.

The V gene is TRBV6-6, the J gene TRBJ1-1; TCRdb picks TRBD1, but there is no DNA to check that call. CDR3 length: 16 amino acids. Germline-derived CDR1 and CDR2 are MNHNY and SVGAGI (reference sequence). The chain's CDR3 is CASSPGTGVFSTEAFF.

The chain uses TRBV18 and TRBJ2-3. The CDR3 consists of 15 residues. Looked up from germline, CDR1 is KGHSH and CDR2 is LQKENI. The CDR3 protein is CASSPRDVRTDTQYF.

The chain couples TRBV7-9 to TRBJ1-1; lacking DNA, the TRBD1 call made by TCRdb goes unchecked. The CDR3 has 14 residues. Looked up from germline, CDR1 is SEHNR and CDR2 is FQNEAQ (reference sequence). This chain's CDR3 is CASSRQQVFDEAFF. Full variable domain (outside the CDR3, taken from reference TRBV7-9 and TRBJ1-1): DTGVSQNPRHKITKRGQNVTFRCDPISEHNRLYWYRQTLGQGPEFLTYFQNEAQLEKSRLLSDRFSAERPKGSFSTLEIQRTEQGDSAMYLCASSRQQVFDEAFFGQGTRLTVV.

J is TRBJ1-5 and V is TRBV5-6; with no DNA, the TCRdb D assignment of TRBD1 cannot be verified. The CDR3 is 14 amino acids. In germline, CDR1 is SGHDT, CDR2 YYEEEE. The CDR3 sequence: CASSLGGAGWPQHF.

J is TRBJ1-1 and V is TRBV27. In germline, CDR1 is MNHEY, CDR2 SMNVEV (reference sequence). The length of the CDR3 is 12 residues. CDR3 amino acids: CASSNRKAGAFF.

The genes are TRBV12-3 or TRBV12-4 and TRBJ2-3; TCRdb's D call, TRBD1, is unchecked because there is no DNA. The CDR3 sequence is 16 residues long. The CDR3 sequence is CASSFADRVVTDTQYF.

The chain couples TRBV2 to TRBJ1-4. The germline V gene has CDR1 SNHLY and CDR2 FYNNEI. The CDR3 is 13 residues long. The chain's CDR3 is CATGGDMDEKLFF.

The J gene is TRBJ2-2, the V gene TRBV9; TCRdb's D gene call, TRBD1, goes unchecked for lack of DNA. Looked up from germline, CDR1 is SGDLS and CDR2 is YYNGEE. The CDR3 runs to 14 residues. The CDR3 sequence: CASSVASGAGELFF.

The rearrangement links TRBV4-1 to TRBJ1-4; absent DNA, TCRdb's TRBD1 call cannot be checked. The germline V gene has CDR1 MGHRA and CDR2 YSYEKL. This CDR3 is 13 amino acids long. The CDR3 loop is CASSRQGVEKLFF.

The gene calls are TRBV7-2 and TRBJ2-7; the D call from TCRdb, TRBD1, cannot be confirmed without DNA. Germline V CDR1 and CDR2: SGHTA, FQGNSA. The CDR3 sequence is 15 residues long. The CDR3 is CASSLVPDSSYEQYF.

The chain is built from TRBV12-3 or TRBV12-4 and TRBJ2-1; TCRdb calls TRBD1, which cannot be checked without DNA. CDR3 size: 15 residues. The CDR3 reads CATNPGTGGGNEQFF.

This chain joins TRBV7-9 and TRBJ2-1; as DNA is missing, the TRBD1 call by TCRdb cannot be tested. The germline V gene encodes CDR1 SEHNR and CDR2 FQNEAQ (reference sequence). The CDR3 spans 13 residues. CDR3: CASSSRGPDEQFF.